The 11 T cell receptor beta chains below come from one sample, sequenced in a study of somatic mutations in cytotoxic T cells in rheumatoid arthritis. Sequencing used immunoSEQ multiplex PCR; TCRdb keeps in-frame clones, though not all of them. The table has roughly 13,000 clones, 82% seen once. The sample taken for sequencing was CD8+ T cells sorted from blood. These receptors were obtained from an adult with rheumatoid arthritis.

This sequence joins TRBV11-3 and TRBJ1-6; D unclear. The CDR3 runs 13 residues. The V end was cut by 1 base, the J end by 8 bases, with 6 bases between. The V gene's germline CDR1 is SGHNT and CDR2 YENEEA. This CDR3 is CASSLGAYSPLHF. The CDR3 DNA follows: TGTGCCAGCAGCTTAGGGGCATATTCACCCCTCCACTTT. The full variable domain, rest sourced from reference TRBV11-3 and TRBJ1-6, is EAGVVQSPRYKIIEKKQPVAFWCNPISGHNTLYWYLQNLGQGPELLIRYENEEAVDDSQLPKDRFSAERLKGVDSTLKIQPAELGDSAVYLCASSLGAYSPLHFGNGTRLTVT.

The chain carries TRBV5-6 and TRBJ2-2, with D possibly matching TRBD2 (6 bases). CDR3 length: 17 amino acids. From germline, CDR1 is SGHDT and CDR2 YYEEEE. V was shortened by 3 bases and J by 1 base, with 16 bases between the two germline ends. Written as DNA, the CDR3 is TGTGCCAGCAGCTGGGGCCGGATGCGGGGGAACACCGGGGAGCTGTTTTTT. As protein: CASSWGRMRGNTGELFF. The full variable domain, in which reference TRBV5-6 and TRBJ2-2 provide the parts outside the CDR3, is DAGVTQSPTHLIKTRGQQVTLRCSPKSGHDTVSWYQQALGQGPQFIFQYYEEEERQRGNFPDRFSGHQFPNYSSELNVNALLLGDSALYLCASSWGRMRGNTGELFFGEGSRLTVL.

The J gene is TRBJ1-5, the V gene TRBV2; possibly TRBD1 for D (6 bases). V lost 3 bases, J lost 12 bases, and 24 bases lay in between. The germline CDR1 and CDR2 sequences are SNHLY and FYNNEI. This CDR3 is built from 16 residues. CDR3 protein: CASSDAPAPTRGDQHF. CDR3 in DNA: TGTGCCAGCAGTGATGCTCCTGCACCAACCAGGGGAGACCAGCATTTT.

The V call is TRBV14, the J call TRBJ2-1; either TRBD1 or TRBD2 may fit D (5 bases each). Trimming cost V 1 base and J 4 bases, with 14 bases left between them. Germline CDR1 is SGHDN and CDR2 is FVKESK. CDR3 length equals 16 residues. CDR3 protein: CASSQVDGALYNEQFF. For the CDR3, the DNA is TGTGCCAGCAGCCAAGTGGACGGGGCCCTATACAATGAGCAGTTCTTC.

With respect to this clone: One end of the junction varies from germline; a read error may be responsible. This chain uses TRBV7-7 with TRBJ2-2, with D possibly matching TRBD1 (6 bases). CDR3 size: 14 residues. CDR1 is SSHAT and CDR2 is FNYEAQ in the germline V gene (reference sequence). The CDR3 protein is CASSLGTRTGELFF. For the CDR3, the DNA is TGTGCTAGCAGCTTAGGGACAAGAACCGGGGAGCTGTTTTTT.

This chain joins TRBV9 and TRBJ2-1, with a tentative D call TRBD1 (7 bases). Germline V gene data show CDR1 as SGDLS and CDR2 as YYNGEE. V dropped 3 bases and J dropped 9 bases, with 19 bases sitting between them. CDR3 size: 15 residues. The CDR3 region has the DNA TGTGCCAGCAGCGAACCCGACAGGGAGGCTACTGAGCAGTTCTTC. Translating gives CASSEPDREATEQFF.

A few counts support this clone. V is TRBV28 and J is TRBJ2-1, with D uncertain. This CDR3 is built from 10 residues. The V and J ends lost 3 bases and 10 bases respectively, with 4 bases between them. CDR1 and CDR2 from the germline V gene are MDHEN and SYDVKM. CDR3 loop: CASSLEEQFF. CDR3 nucleotides: TGTGCCAGCAGTTTGGAGGAGCAGTTCTTC.

V gene TRBV29-1 combines with J gene TRBJ2-1; D possibly matches TRBD1 or TRBD2 (6 bases each). The V gene's germline CDR1 is SQVTM and CDR2 ANQGSEA. This CDR3 is built from 12 residues. Trimming removed 5 bases from V and 6 bases from J, with 11 bases in between. DNA for the CDR3: TGCAGCGTTTACGAGGGGGGCAATGAGCAGTTCTTC. Encoded protein: CSVYEGGNEQFF.

The chain recombines TRBV7-8 with TRBJ1-2; 7 bases map to TRBD1. CDR3 length: 15 residues. The V and J ends lost 1 base and 4 bases, in that order; junction bases with no gene match: 6. Germline CDR1 reads SGHVS; CDR2 reads FQNEAQ. This chain's CDR3 is CASSLVRGLSYGYTF. The CDR3 region has the DNA TGTGCCAGCAGCTTAGTTAGGGGGCTTAGCTATGGCTACACCTTC.

The chain links TRBV5-6 to TRBJ2-7; no clear D gene. The V end was cut by 3 bases, the J end by 2 bases, with 15 bases between. Germline assignment: CDR1 SGHDT and CDR2 YYEEEE. This CDR3 has 15 amino acids. CDR3 in DNA: TGTGCCAGCAGCTCTCGTTCCCTCTTCACCTACGAGCAGTACTTC. Its protein is CASSSRSLFTYEQYF.

The chain has TRBV7-2 and TRBJ1-5, with D perhaps matching TRBD1 (6 bases). This CDR3 region has 14 residues. V was trimmed by 5 bases and J by 2 bases, leaving 10 bases between them. Per the germline V gene, CDR1 is SGHTA and CDR2 is FQGNSA. CDR3 nucleotide sequence: TGTGCCAGCAGCCTACAGGGTGGCAATCAGCCCCAGCATTTT. Its protein product is CASSLQGGNQPQHF.